This passage covers 8 T cell receptor beta chains from one sample sequenced in a study of persistence of HIV-infected CD4 T cells. Sequencing used immunoSEQ version 4 in survey mode. The data were produced by immunoSEQ multiplex PCR, yet TCRdb's version contains in-frame clones alone and is incomplete. The table includes 15,000 to 20,000 clones, less than 65% detected once. For these receptors, no antigen is known. The stimulus was lysate of CMV-infected fibroblasts, approximately 9.6 ug/mL. Sorting selected CD4+ T cells upregulating both CD40 ligand and CD69. The material was CD4+ T cells sorted from PBMCs after approximately 20-hour stimulation, obtained from a patient who received antiretroviral therapy. Receptors were obtained from an adult woman with HIV who was CMV-seropositive.

This clone has only a few counts. The V call is TRBV12-3 or TRBV12-4, the J call TRBJ1-3, with no clear D. Trimming pared 5 bases from V and 3 bases from J, leaving 2 bases between. The CDR3 covers 11 residues. CDR3: CASSHGNTIYF. CDR3 bases: TGTGCCAGCAGTCATGGAAACACCATATATTTT.

The V gene is TRBV6-5, the J gene TRBJ2-1; D tentatively fits TRBD1 or TRBD2 (6 bases each). CDR3 length equals 15 residues. The V end lost 6 bases, the J end lost 6 bases, and 18 bases lay between the germline ends. Germline V lookup: CDR1 MNHEY, CDR2 SVGAGI. This CDR3 is CASSLSGAQGNEQFF. CDR3 nucleotides: TGTGCCAGCAGCCTGTCGGGGGCGCAGGGCAATGAGCAGTTCTTC.

This chain uses TRBV9 with TRBJ1-1; 11 bases agree with TRBD1. This CDR3 is built from 14 residues. The germline gives CDR1 SGDLS, CDR2 YYNGEE. V lost 4 bases, J lost 5 bases, and 4 bases stayed unmatched. The CDR3 coding sequence is TGTGCCAGCAGCATGGACAGGGGGCGGACTGAAGCTTTCTTT. Protein: CASSMDRGRTEAFF. The variable domain in full, completed from reference TRBV9 and TRBJ1-1, reads DSGVTQTPKHLITATGQRVTLRCSPRSGDLSVYWYQQSLDQGLQFLIQYYNGEERAKGNILERFSAQQFPDLHSELNLSSLELGDSALYFCASSMDRGRTEAFFGQGTRLTVV.

The chain uses TRBV5-1 and TRBJ1-1; tentative D call: TRBD1 (5 bases). The CDR3 covers 15 residues. Germline V lookup: CDR1 SGHRS, CDR2 YFSETQ. Trimming took off 4 bases at V and 6 bases at J, with 19 bases between the two ends. In DNA, the CDR3 is TGCGCCAGCAGCCTAGGGCCCAGGGTTGGACCTGAAGCTTTCTTT. Protein: CASSLGPRVGPEAFF.

This sequence joins TRBV7-8 and TRBJ2-7; perhaps D is TRBD1 or TRBD2 (5 bases each). Per germline, CDR1 SGHVS and CDR2 FQNEAQ. This CDR3 has 17 amino acids. The germline V and J ends were trimmed by 5 bases and 2 bases, with 22 bases remaining between them. The CDR3 DNA follows: TGTGCCAGCAGCCGAACCCGAAACCGGGACCTTCCCTACGAGCAGTACTTC. Protein: CASSRTRNRDLPYEQYF.

By share of the sample, this clone is medium-sized. This rearrangement joins TRBV19 to TRBJ1-3, with D maybe TRBD1 (6 bases). Germline-derived CDR1 and CDR2 are LNHDA and SQIVND (reference sequence). V was shortened by 9 bases and J by 0 bases, with 12 bases between the two germline ends. There are 14 residues in the CDR3. In DNA form, the CDR3 reads TGTGCCAGCAACACAGGGAGCTCTGGAAACACCATATATTTT. Amino acids: CASNTGSSGNTIYF. Based on the CDR3 plus reference TRBV19 and TRBJ1-3, the full variable domain is DGGITQSPKYLFRKEGQNVTLSCEQNLNHDAMYWYRQDPGQGLRLIYYSQIVNDFQKGDIAEGYSVSREKKESFPLTVTSAQKNPTAFYLCASNTGSSGNTIYFGEGSWLTVV.

About this clone itself: Other DNA sequences in this specimen translate into the identical CDR3. V and J are TRBV6-5 and TRBJ2-3; tentative D call: TRBD1 (5 bases). The CDR3 covers 15 residues. Trimming shortened V by 6 bases and J by 0 bases, and 13 bases separated the two germline ends. The germline CDR1 and CDR2 sequences are MNHEY and SVGAGI. CDR3 protein: CASSLTGASTDTQYF. In DNA, the CDR3 is TGTGCCAGCAGCTTAACAGGTGCTAGCACAGATACGCAGTATTTT.

The genes are TRBV12-3 or TRBV12-4 and TRBJ1-5; the D gene is possibly TRBD1 (6 bases). The CDR3 is 13 residues long. V lost 6 bases and J lost 0, with 6 bases in between. The CDR3 protein is CASRDSSNQPQHF. The CDR3 coding sequence is TGTGCCAGCAGGGACAGTAGCAATCAGCCCCAGCATTTT.